The present entry profiles one T cell receptor (beta chain) with its context. Its antigen is not identified. The source of the sample is a study of glioma-infiltrating T cells after dendritic cell vaccination. Primers: 60 V beta forward and 13 J beta reverse. Clones were read by immunoSEQ multiplex PCR, and TCRdb kept only the in-frame ones, dropping some. This sample has about 95,000 clones, with approximately 81% found just once. Study-level points and caveats: Longer survival after dendritic cell vaccination followed higher pretreatment TIL content.

Only patients with spare fresh-frozen tumor and over two years of follow-up were included. No glioblastoma patient carried an isocitrate dehydrogenase mutation. This sample comprised blood, obtained before dendritic cell vaccination. This clonotype originated in a human donor with glioblastoma.

The CDR3 DNA reads as TGTGCCAGCAGTTATTTTGGACAGGGGGGAAACATTCAGTACTTC. Amino acids: CASSYFGQGGNIQYF. V gene TRBV6-5 combines with J gene TRBJ2-4; TRBD1 agrees at 10 bases. This CDR3 region has 15 residues. Trimming took 3 bases from V and 6 from J; bases not matched to a gene: 5. Germline CDR1 and CDR2: MNHEY and SVGAGI.